Included here is one TCR beta chain sequence, with context. Its antigen has not been determined. Base-call qualities are not available, and no considerably larger clone is one nucleotide away. The protocol used for the library was 5' RACE. The data were produced on an Illumina HiSeq 2500. A second PCR of roughly 7 to 11 cycles was performed with a sample-barcoded 5' primer and a J-beta primer mix. A unique molecular identifier was introduced onto each TCR beta cDNA molecule by a template-switch 5' adaptor carrying 12 random nucleotides. At least 2.5 million CDR3-containing paired-end reads were obtained from each sample. All of the RNA was converted into first-strand cDNA using the Mint cDNA synthesis kit, with a TRBC-specific oligonucleotide serving as the primer. Following uracil-DNA glycosylase treatment, a first 18-cycle PCR with universal primers M1SS and BC2_uni_R was performed on all cDNA. Processing in the source paper ran as follows. Normalization of each sample was performed by random selection of 1 million high-quality reads, each carrying a distinct molecular identifier. Instead of being binned into consensus sequences, reads that shared molecular identifiers were thrown out. MiTCR, with a Q25 quality threshold and the strictest error-elimination algorithm, was used for CDR3 identification, clonotype clustering and error correction. A nonparametric unseen species model using Euler transformation provided a lower-bound estimate of total TCR beta diversity. Clones were called with MiXCR by TCRdb after fastp trimmed the public reads at Q25, and only in-frame beta chains were retained. Identical CDR3 protein sequences are pooled into one entry, listed with their most common genes and DNA. The V and J calls and clone size come from TCRdb's table, not from the authors' own analysis. In all, the sample holds about 2 million distinct CDR3 sequences, and less than 50% of those were seen once. The ten largest clones capture about 2.1% of the sample.

The entry originates in a study of blood T cells in healthy people across ages (dated by TCRdb to about 2015). In the study overall: In model experiments, template switching captured roughly one uniquely barcoded TCR beta cDNA molecule for every two T cells. The study measured age-related changes in TCR beta repertoire diversity using deep sequencing normalized with unique cDNA molecular identifiers. Four age groups were formed from the donors: young (average about 16 years), middle-aged (approximately 40), aged (roughly 58) and long-lived (more than 75). To avoid experimental bias, donors of different ages were distributed randomly across sequencing lanes. Using the same blood draw, the study looked at two additional independent replicas of 1 million unique cDNA reads for two donors, one aged 18 to 30 and the other aged 80 or older.

Trimming costs V 5 bases and J 1 base, and their ends lie 11 bases apart. According to the germline V gene (reference sequence), CDR1 reads MNHEY and CDR2 reads SMNVEV. From cysteine to phenylalanine, the CDR3 is 14 amino acids long. Here the CDR3 DNA is all that survives: 42 bases in frame from base 1. The donors were roughly 39 Caucasian individuals from Russia, aged 6 to 90 years, who were systemically healthy. Around 10 milliliters of peripheral blood were drawn from each donor into EDTA-treated Vacutainer tubes. Ficoll-Paque density-gradient centrifugation was used to isolate PBMCs, with at least 6.5 million per sample. Total RNA, at least 6 micrograms per sample, was extracted from PBMCs with Trizol reagent. The percentages of naive CD45RAhigh/CD27high T cells were determined by flow cytometry on a PBMC aliquot from every donor. Results the study describes overall, beyond this receptor: Bulk unsorted PBMC profiling prevented conclusive comparison of naive and antigen-experienced compartments. Total diversity estimates from one million sequenced T cells were considered lower bounds and underestimates. Observed TCR beta diversity per million T cells fell roughly linearly with age, and a significant reduction was already apparent by age about 43. Because donor CMV infection status was unknown, age-related changes in expanded clonotypes were potentially confounded. The long-lived group showed more naive CD4+ T cells, fewer expanded clones and increased TCR diversity than the aged group, suggesting age selection. Observed TCR beta diversity correlated strongly with the percentage of naive T cells measured by flow cytometry.

Sample: blood. This clonotype was sampled from a woman in her 40s in good health. The chain is assembled from TRBV27 and TRBJ1-2; the D gene lacks a confident call. The CDR3 reads as follows: CASSRSGRNYGYTF. In nucleotides, the sequence is TGTGCCAGCAGTCGAAGTGGGCGTAACTATGGCTACACCTTC.